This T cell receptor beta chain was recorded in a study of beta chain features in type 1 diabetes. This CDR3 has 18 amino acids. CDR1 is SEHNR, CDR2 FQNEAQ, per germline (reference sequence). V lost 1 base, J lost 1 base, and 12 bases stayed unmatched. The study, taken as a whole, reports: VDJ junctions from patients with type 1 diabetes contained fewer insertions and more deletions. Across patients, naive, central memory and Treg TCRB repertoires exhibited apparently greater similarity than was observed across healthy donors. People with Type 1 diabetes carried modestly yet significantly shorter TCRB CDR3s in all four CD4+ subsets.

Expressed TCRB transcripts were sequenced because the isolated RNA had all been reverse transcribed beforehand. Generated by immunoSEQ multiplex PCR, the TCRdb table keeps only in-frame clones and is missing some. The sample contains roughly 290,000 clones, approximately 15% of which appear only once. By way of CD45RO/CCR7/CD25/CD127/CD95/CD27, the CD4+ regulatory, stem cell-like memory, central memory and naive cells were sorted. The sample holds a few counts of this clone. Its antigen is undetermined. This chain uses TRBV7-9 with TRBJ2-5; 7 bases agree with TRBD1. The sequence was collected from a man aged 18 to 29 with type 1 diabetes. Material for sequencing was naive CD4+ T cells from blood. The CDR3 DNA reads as TGTGCCAGCAGCTTAGACAAACAGGGGCGTCTCTCCCAAGAGACCCAGTACTTC. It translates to CASSLDKQGRLSQETQYF.